This T cell receptor beta chain comes out of a study of cytomegalovirus exposure and HLA in healthy donors. TCRdb's copy holds only in-frame clones and misses some; the assay was immunoSEQ multiplex PCR. The profile shows around 200,000 clones, more than 65% of them singletons. Germline trimming cut 0 bases from V and 2 bases from J; bases unmatched to any gene: 3. The CDR3 is 15 residues long. CDR1 is SGDLS, CDR2 YYNGEE, per germline. The table lists this clone with a few counts. Sequenced: PBMCs. This TCR came from a woman between 18 and 29 years old in good health and CMV-seropositive. The chain employs TRBV9 and TRBJ2-7, with 9 bases aligning to TRBD2. CDR3 region: CASSVASSGAYEQYF. In DNA form, the CDR3 reads TGTGCCAGCAGCGTAGCGTCTAGCGGGGCCTACGAGCAGTACTTC.